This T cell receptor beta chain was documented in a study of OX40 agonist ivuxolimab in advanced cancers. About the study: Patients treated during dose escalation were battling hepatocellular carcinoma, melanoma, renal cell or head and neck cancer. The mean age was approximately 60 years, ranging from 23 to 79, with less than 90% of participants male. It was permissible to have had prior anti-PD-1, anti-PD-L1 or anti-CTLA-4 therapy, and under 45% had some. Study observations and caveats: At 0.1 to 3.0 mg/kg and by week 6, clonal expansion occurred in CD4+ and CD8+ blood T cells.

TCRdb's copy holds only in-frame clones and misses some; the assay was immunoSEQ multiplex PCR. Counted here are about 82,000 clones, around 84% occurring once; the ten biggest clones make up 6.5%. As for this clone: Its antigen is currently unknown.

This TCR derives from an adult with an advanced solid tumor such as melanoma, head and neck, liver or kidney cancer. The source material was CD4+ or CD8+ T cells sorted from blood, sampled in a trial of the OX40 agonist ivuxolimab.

CDR3 sequence (DNA): TGTGCCAGCAGCCTGCCTAAAGGACTAGCGGGGGTCTACGAGCAGTACTTC. Protein sequence: CASSLPKGLAGVYEQYF. The chain links TRBV7-2 to TRBJ2-7; 13 nucleotides line up with TRBD2. The CDR3 contains 17 residues. V lost 5 bases and J lost 3; bases outside the gene matches: 10. CDR1 is SGHTA and CDR2 is FQGNSA in the germline V gene.